The clone carrying this T cell receptor (beta chain) was seen a single time. The data were obtained in a study of blood T cell repertoires in COVID-19. Looking at the study overall: Spain, Italy and the United States supplied samples that represented acute and convalescent COVID-19. Sample material is recorded as cDNA or gDNA derived from T cells, B-cell-depleted T cells, or PBMCs.

Original methodology: Amplification of reference gene primers was used by the study to estimate nucleated cell counts. Measured with immunoSEQ multiplex PCR; TCRdb has only the in-frame clones, and not every one. V and J calls and clone size are copied from that table; D and trimming were computed from the DNA. The table lists about 76,000 clones, about nine tenths of them singletons. Germline V CDR1 and CDR2: KGHSH, LQKENI. Deletions cut 1 base from V and 3 bases from J, with 10 bases between. The CDR3 runs 15 residues. This TCR was recovered from a human donor in a cohort sampled during active COVID-19. The specimen was peripheral blood. V and J are TRBV18 and TRBJ1-3; D remains unclear. The CDR3 sequence: CASSPLGGDGNTIYF. CDR3 sequence (DNA): TGTGCCAGCTCACCACTCGGCGGGGATGGAAACACCATATATTTT.